This T cell receptor beta chain was sequenced for a study of CD8 T cells in Susac syndrome. V was clipped by 2 bases and J by 4 bases; unmatched bases: 2. The CDR3 has 14 residues. Germline V lookup: CDR1 SGHAT, CDR2 FQNNGV. Reverse transcription of 0.5 to 1 ug RNA was performed with random hexamers. Via MiXCR, TCRdb re-called the immunoSEQ multiplex PCR reads, giving one row per CDR3 protein. The repertoire holds under 200,000 distinct CDR3 sequences, with roughly 94% as singletons. The sequenced sample consisted of CD4+ T cells from PBMCs. This receptor was obtained from a human donor in good health. This chain joins TRBV11-2 and TRBJ2-1; 7 bases align to TRBD2. CDR3 nucleotides: TGTGCCAGCAGCTTACCTAGCGGATACAATGAGCAGTTCTTC. Its translation is CASSLPSGYNEQFF. Filled out from reference TRBV11-2 and TRBJ2-1, the complete variable domain reads EAGVAQSPRYKIIEKRQSVAFWCNPISGHATLYWYQQILGQGPKLLIQFQNNGVVDDSQLPKDRFSAERLKGVDSTLKIQPAKLEDSAVYLCASSLPSGYNEQFFGPGTRLTVL.